The T cell receptor (beta chain) under discussion was sequenced for a study of spatial heterogeneity in lung cancer. Study information: PBMC samples from follow-up, where available, were sequenced a median of roughly two years after resection. A consistent excess of beta-chain over alpha-chain sequences was detected.

TCRdb used MiXCR to reprocess the 5' RACE reads, holding one entry per CDR3 protein. Altogether roughly 120,000 distinct CDR3 sequences are present, 9% to 15% being singletons, with the ten largest covering 16%. Time point reported: blood at routine non-recurrence follow-up after resection. Whole RNA obtained from tumor, nontumor lung or frozen PBMC underwent sequencing without sorting. The source was PBMCs, collected at follow-up. The receptor was derived from a male donor with early-stage non-small cell lung cancer.

The CDR3 DNA reads as TGTGCCAGCAGCCCCCTTGGGACGGGAAAAAACATTCAGTACTTC. It translates to CASSPLGTGKNIQYF. The chain links TRBV11-1 to TRBJ2-4, with D possibly being TRBD1 or TRBD2 (5 bases each). The germline CDR1 and CDR2 sequences are SGHAT and FQDESV (reference sequence). This CDR3 contains 15 residues. V was pared by 5 bases and J by 4 bases, with 15 bases between.